The clone carrying this T cell receptor beta chain has ten or more counts. Its antigen is unknown. The data are from a study of CD8+CD57+ T cells in acquired aplastic anemia. Genomic DNA was employed as the template in profiling TCR beta VDJ and CDR3. TCRdb recomputed calls from the reads with MiXCR, one row per CDR3 protein. Among around 170,000 distinct CDR3 sequences listed, roughly 50% were seen once. For sequencing, patients were chosen who had shown expansion of CD8+CD57+ cells by flow cytometry. Study conclusions and caveats: Controls did not differ significantly from patients in CD8+ Simpson's diversity.

Germline assignment: CDR1 MNHNS and CDR2 SASEGT. The CDR3 has 18 amino acids. The trim removed 5 bases at V and 0 bases at J, leaving 6 bases unmatched. The receptor was isolated from a human donor with aplastic anemia. The chain links TRBV6-1 to TRBJ2-6, with TRBD1 matching over 11 bases. Material for sequencing was sorted CD4+, CD8+, or CD8+CD57+ T cells (not recorded which) from PBMCs. The DNA of the CDR3 is TGTGCCAGCAGTCCCCAAGGGACAGGGGGCTCTGGGGCCAACGTCCTGACTTTC. It encodes CASSPQGTGGSGANVLTF.